This T cell receptor beta chain was sequenced in a study of blood T cell repertoires in COVID-19. This CDR3 is 15 amino acids long. V shed 2 bases and J shed 4 bases, with 12 bases lying between them. Germline assignment: CDR1 MNHNS and CDR2 SASEGT. The protocol was immunoSEQ multiplex PCR, while the TCRdb copy is restricted to in-frame clones and leaves out a portion. The data show 490,000 or so clones, with roughly nine tenths seen just once and 6.5% to 9.5% held by the top ten. The chain uses TRBV6-1 and TRBJ2-1; perhaps TRBD2 as D (7 bases). The sample comprised PBMCs or T cells enriched from blood (not recorded which). The TCR was taken from a woman aged 60-75 years who had recovered from COVID-19. CDR3 sequence: CASSERGGDYNEQFF. The CDR3 DNA follows: TGTGCCAGCAGTGAAAGGGGGGGGGATTACAATGAGCAGTTCTTC.